Following are 24 T cell receptor beta chains from one sample sequenced in a study of post-analysis software for immune sequencing data. Study-level findings and limits: Relative to controls, patients had about 5 TRBV segments at higher frequency, with TRBV5-6, TRBV5-1 and TRBV20-1 among these.

The library was made from cDNA and included unique molecular identifiers. TCRdb re-derived calls from the PCR reads in MiXCR, one entry per CDR3 protein. The repertoire holds approximately 730,000 distinct CDR3 sequences, with roughly 27% as singletons. Their target antigens are unknown. The specimen was blood. The receptors originated from a girl aged 10 to 17 with multiple sclerosis.

This clonotype has just a few counts. This chain connects TRBV5-1 to TRBJ2-1, with 10 bases matching TRBD2. The ends lost 3 bases at V and 9 bases at J; junction bases unmatched: 6. The CDR3 runs to 14 residues. The germline V gene has CDR1 SGHRS and CDR2 YFSETQ. CDR3 protein: CASSSLAGVFEQFF. The CDR3 DNA reads as TGCGCCAGCAGCTCCCTAGCGGGAGTCTTTGAGCAGTTCTTC. The complete variable domain, with remaining parts taken from reference TRBV5-1 and TRBJ2-1, reads KAGVTQTPRYLIKTRGQQVTLSCSPISGHRSVSWYQQTPGQGLQFLFEYFSETQRNKGNFPGRFSGRQFSNSRSEMNVSTLELGDSALYLCASSSLAGVFEQFFGPGTRLTVL.

V and J are TRBV6-1 and TRBJ1-2; D is unresolved. This CDR3 is 14 amino acids long. V lost 1 base, J lost 7 bases, and 13 bases lay in between. Germline values: CDR1 MNHNS, CDR2 SASEGT. Here the CDR3 reads CASSEGAVQSGYTF. The DNA for the CDR3 is TGTGCCAGCAGTGAAGGGGCAGTACAAAGTGGCTACACCTTC.

In this sample, this clonotype turned up a few times. The chain carries TRBV10-3 and TRBJ2-5; either TRBD1 or TRBD2 may fit D (5 bases each). V shed 11 bases and J shed 5 bases, with 18 bases lying between them. The CDR3 extends over 13 amino acids. The germline V gene has CDR1 ENHRY and CDR2 SYGVKD. The chain's CDR3 is CAAQRTPSETQYF. The CDR3 DNA sequence: TGTGCCGCCCAGCGGACACCCTCCGAGACCCAGTACTTC.

V usage is TRBV20-1 and J usage is TRBJ2-3, with D perhaps TRBD2 (5 bases). The CDR3 is 17 amino acids. V was shortened by 3 bases and J by 0 bases, with 19 bases between the two germline ends. Germline V gene sequence: CDR1 DFQATT, CDR2 SNEGSKA (reference sequence). CDR3 residues: CSARPLRERPSTDTQYF. The CDR3 bases are TGCAGTGCTAGGCCCCTAAGGGAGAGACCTAGCACAGATACGCAGTATTTT.

This clonotype appeared a few times. V is TRBV28 and J is TRBJ2-5, with TRBD2 identical over 13 bases. Per germline, CDR1 MDHEN and CDR2 SYDVKM. This CDR3 comprises 18 residues. Losses at the gene ends were 5 bases for V and 2 bases for J; bases not matched to a gene: 11. This chain's CDR3 is CASSPAAGTSGKQETQYF. The CDR3 bases are TGTGCCAGCAGTCCTGCCGCCGGGACTAGCGGGAAACAAGAGACCCAGTACTTC. The full variable domain, completed using reference TRBV28 and TRBJ2-5, is DVKVTQSSRYLVKRTGEKVFLECVQDMDHENMFWYRQDPGLGLRLIYFSYDVKMKEKGDIPEGYSVSREKKERFSLILESASTNQTSMYLCASSPAAGTSGKQETQYFGPGTRLLVL.

The sample holds a few counts of this clonotype. This chain connects TRBV5-1 to TRBJ2-6, with D possibly being TRBD2 (6 bases). The CDR3 length is 18 residues. Germline V gene lookup returns CDR1 SGHRS and CDR2 YFSETQ. Trimming pared 1 base from V and 4 bases from J, leaving 18 bases between. DNA for the CDR3: TGCGCCAGCAGCTTGAGTCCCGGCGGGGCGAGGGGGGCCAACGTCCTGACTTTC. It specifies CASSLSPGGARGANVLTF.

The chain recombines TRBV2 with TRBJ1-1; a weak D match, TRBD1 (5 bases). The germline V and J ends were trimmed by 10 bases and 5 bases, with 14 bases remaining between them. Looked up from germline, CDR1 is SNHLY and CDR2 is FYNNEI. This CDR3 region has 12 residues. CDR3 in amino acids: CANPRGRTEAFF. The CDR3 coding sequence is TGTGCCAACCCTCGGGGCAGAACTGAAGCTTTCTTT. Full variable domain (outside the CDR3, taken from reference TRBV2 and TRBJ1-1): EPEVTQTPSHQVTQMGQEVILRCVPISNHLYFYWYRQILGQKVEFLVSFYNNEISEKSEIFDDQFSVERPDGSNFTLKIRSTKLEDSAMYFCANPRGRTEAFFGQGTRLTVV.

The chain carries TRBV20-1 and TRBJ2-2; the match to TRBD2 covers 12 bases. The CDR3 sequence is 15 residues long. After removal of 5 bases from V and 4 bases from J, the junction contained 5 bases not matched to a gene. Germline V lookup: CDR1 DFQATT, CDR2 SNEGSKA (reference sequence). CDR3 in DNA: TGCAGTGCTGCGACTAGCGGGGGACCCACCGGGGAGCTGTTTTTT. It encodes CSAATSGGPTGELFF.

This clonotype was seen at least ten times. This chain joins TRBV4-1 and TRBJ2-1; 12 bases are a match to TRBD2. The germline gives CDR1 MGHRA, CDR2 YSYEKL. The V and J ends lost 4 bases and 8 bases, in that order; junction bases with no gene match: 6. The CDR3 is 15 amino acids. CDR3 in DNA: TGCGCCAGCAGCCTGCTAGCGGGAGGGTACGATGAGCAGTTCTTC. Protein sequence: CASSLLAGGYDEQFF.

This clonotype has only a few counts. The genes are TRBV2 and TRBJ2-5; D is undetermined. CDR3 length equals 12 residues. V lost 4 bases to trimming and J lost 2 bases, with 5 bases between them. From germline, CDR1 is SNHLY and CDR2 FYNNEI. The CDR3 loop is CASSAFQETQYF. As DNA, the CDR3 is TGTGCCAGCAGTGCCTTTCAAGAGACCCAGTACTTC.

V gene TRBV14 combines with J gene TRBJ2-1; 9 nucleotides line up with TRBD2. The CDR3 consists of 16 residues. The V and J ends lost 4 bases and 2 bases, in that order; junction bases with no gene match: 6. Germline V CDR1 and CDR2: SGHDN, FVKESK. The CDR3 loop reads CASSRSGRRPYNEQFF. CDR3 DNA sequence: TGTGCCAGCAGCCGTAGCGGGAGAAGGCCCTACAATGAGCAGTTCTTC. Full variable domain (remainder filled in from reference TRBV14 and TRBJ2-1): EAGVTQFPSHSVIEKGQTVTLRCDPISGHDNLYWYRRVMGKEIKFLLHFVKESKQDESGMPNNRFLAERTGGTYSTLKVQPAELEDSGVYFCASSRSGRRPYNEQFFGPGTRLTVL.

The rearrangement joins TRBV18 to TRBJ2-5; 8 nucleotides agree with TRBD2. Unmatched junction bases numbered 5, after V lost 2 bases and J lost 0 bases. The V gene's germline CDR1 is KGHSH and CDR2 LQKENI. The CDR3 consists of 16 residues. CDR3 in DNA: TGTGCCAGCTCACCAATAACTAGCGGCAACCAAGAGACCCAGTACTTC. It codes for CASSPITSGNQETQYF.

The DNA of the CDR3 is TGTGCCAGCAGCCCCTCGTCCAGGGAGAATTCACCCCTCCACTTT. As protein: CASSPSSRENSPLHF. The gene calls are TRBV4-2 and TRBJ1-6; TRBD1 is a possible D gene (5 bases). CDR1 and CDR2 (germline): LGHNA, YNFKEQ. This CDR3 has 15 amino acids. V lost 4 bases and J 7 bases, leaving 14 bases between the germline ends.

CDR3 nucleotide sequence: TGTGCCAGCAGCTCAGAGAGGGTTGCAGGTGAGCAGTTCTTC. It yields the protein CASSSERVAGEQFF. V is TRBV7-8 and J is TRBJ2-1; D is possibly TRBD2 (5 bases). There are 14 residues in the CDR3. Trimming left V 4 bases short and J 9 bases short, with 16 bases between. The V gene's germline CDR1 is SGHVS and CDR2 FQNEAQ.

This clonotype was counted ten times or more. V and J are TRBV29-1 and TRBJ2-3, with TRBD1 as a possible D gene (5 bases). Trimming took off 3 bases at V and 2 bases at J, with 12 bases between the two ends. The CDR3 extends over 14 amino acids. Germline V gene sequence: CDR1 SQVTM, CDR2 ANQGSEA. CDR3: CSVDSDSFTDTQYF. The DNA for the CDR3 is TGCAGCGTTGATAGTGACAGCTTCACAGATACGCAGTATTTT.

This chain links TRBV12-3 or TRBV12-4 with TRBJ2-1; no clear D. CDR3 length: 15 amino acids. The V gene lost 1 base and the J gene lost 8 bases, with 15 bases spanning the gap. CDR3 protein: CASSLGSFIRDEQFF. DNA for the CDR3: TGTGCCAGCAGTTTAGGCAGCTTCATCCGCGATGAGCAGTTCTTC.

The chain recombines TRBV29-1 with TRBJ2-5; 7 nucleotides line up with TRBD1. Trimming cost V 6 bases and J 11 bases; bases outside gene matches: 15. The CDR3 spans 13 residues. Germline assignment: CDR1 SQVTM and CDR2 ANQGSEA. The CDR3 protein is CSVKTGTAGEQYF. In nucleotides, the CDR3 is TGCAGCGTCAAGACTGGGACAGCCGGGGAGCAGTACTTC.

In its sample, this clonotype was seen many times. J is TRBJ2-1 and V is TRBV6-5; tentatively, D is TRBD1 or TRBD2 (7 bases each). The CDR3 length is 15 residues. CDR1 is MNHEY and CDR2 is SVGAGI in the germline V gene. The V gene lost 5 bases and the J gene lost 4 bases, with 15 bases spanning the gap. CDR3 sequence: CASSPQGRGYNEQFF. CDR3 coding DNA: TGTGCCAGCAGTCCACAGGGGAGGGGATACAATGAGCAGTTCTTC.

This clonotype occurred a few times. The V gene is TRBV4-3, the J gene TRBJ2-3; tentatively, D is TRBD1 (5 bases). The CDR3 covers 17 residues. Germline values: CDR1 LGHNA, CDR2 YSLEER. Trimming stripped 1 base from V and 1 base from J, with 15 bases between. The CDR3 spells CASSQVILGRGTDTQYF. For the CDR3, the DNA is TGCGCCAGCAGCCAAGTTATTCTGGGCAGGGGCACAGATACGCAGTATTTT.

This clonotype was counted between two and nine times. The chain couples TRBV20-1 to TRBJ1-5; D perhaps matches TRBD1 (5 bases). From germline, CDR1 is DFQATT and CDR2 SNEGSKA (reference sequence). Trimming removed 6 bases from V and 4 bases from J, with 16 bases in between. This CDR3 comprises 14 residues. The DNA of the CDR3 is TGCAGTGCCTGGGGCGGAGGGGAAAATCAGCCCCAGCATTTT. Translated, it gives CSAWGGGENQPQHF.

This clonotype was observed a few times. V gene TRBV20-1 combines with J gene TRBJ2-3, with a possible D match to TRBD1 (6 bases). The CDR3 contains 14 residues. Germline lookup yields CDR1 DFQATT and CDR2 SNEGSKA (reference sequence). The V and J ends lost 3 bases and 2 bases respectively, with 12 bases between them. The CDR3 coding sequence is TGCAGTGCTAGCACCCAGGGGCACACAGATACGCAGTATTTT. This codes for CSASTQGHTDTQYF.

The table lists this clonotype with many counts. The chain joins TRBV6-1 to TRBJ2-4; tentatively, D is TRBD1 (5 bases). The CDR3 totals 13 residues. Germline V gives CDR1 MNHNS, CDR2 SASEGT. V dropped 7 bases and J dropped 5 bases, with 12 bases sitting between them. This CDR3 is CASNQDTQNIQYF. As DNA, the CDR3 is TGTGCCAGCAATCAGGACACTCAAAACATTCAGTACTTC.

The chain couples TRBV4-3 to TRBJ2-7; no clear D gene. This CDR3 has 15 residues. Germline V lookup: CDR1 LGHNA, CDR2 YSLEER. V was pared by 1 base and J by 3 bases, with 13 bases between. The CDR3 spells CASSQGVSQNYEQYF. The CDR3 DNA reads as TGCGCCAGCAGCCAAGGTGTCAGCCAGAACTACGAGCAGTACTTC.

J is TRBJ1-2 and V is TRBV5-6; D possibly corresponds to TRBD1 (5 bases). Germline V gene sequence: CDR1 SGHDT, CDR2 YYEEEE. CDR3 length: 16 amino acids. V was trimmed by 2 bases and J by 4 bases, leaving 18 bases between them. CDR3 nucleotide sequence: TGTGCCAGCAGCTTCTACAGGTCCCAGCTAGGCTATGGCTACACCTTC. Translation: CASSFYRSQLGYGYTF.